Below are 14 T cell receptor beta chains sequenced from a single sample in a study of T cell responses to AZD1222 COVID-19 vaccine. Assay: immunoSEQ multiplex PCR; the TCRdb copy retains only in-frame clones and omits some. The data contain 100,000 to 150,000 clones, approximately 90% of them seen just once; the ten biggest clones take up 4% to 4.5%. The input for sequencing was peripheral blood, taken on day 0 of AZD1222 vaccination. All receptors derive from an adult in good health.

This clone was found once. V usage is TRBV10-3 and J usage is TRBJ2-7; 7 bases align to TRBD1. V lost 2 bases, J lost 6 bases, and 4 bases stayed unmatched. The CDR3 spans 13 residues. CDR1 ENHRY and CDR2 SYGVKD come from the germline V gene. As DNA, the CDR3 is TGTGCCATCAGTGAGGACAGGGCGGGCGAGCAGTACTTC. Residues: CAISEDRAGEQYF.

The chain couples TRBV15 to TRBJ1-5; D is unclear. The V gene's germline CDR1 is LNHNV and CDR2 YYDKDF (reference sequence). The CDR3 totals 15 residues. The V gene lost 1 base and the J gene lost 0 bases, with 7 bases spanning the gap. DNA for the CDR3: TGTGCCACCAGCAGAGGACGGGATAGCAATCAGCCCCAGCATTTT. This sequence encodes CATSRGRDSNQPQHF.

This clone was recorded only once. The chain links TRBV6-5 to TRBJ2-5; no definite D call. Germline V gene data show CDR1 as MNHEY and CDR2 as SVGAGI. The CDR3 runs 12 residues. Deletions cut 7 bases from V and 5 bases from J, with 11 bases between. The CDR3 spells CASTDAAETQYF. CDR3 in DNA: TGTGCCAGCACCGACGCGGCGGAGACCCAGTACTTC.

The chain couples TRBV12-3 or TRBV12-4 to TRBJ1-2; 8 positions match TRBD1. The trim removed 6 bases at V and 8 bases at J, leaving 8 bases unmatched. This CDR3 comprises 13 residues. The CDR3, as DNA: TGTGCCAGCAGCCCACAGGGGGTGGAAGGCTACACCTTC. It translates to CASSPQGVEGYTF.

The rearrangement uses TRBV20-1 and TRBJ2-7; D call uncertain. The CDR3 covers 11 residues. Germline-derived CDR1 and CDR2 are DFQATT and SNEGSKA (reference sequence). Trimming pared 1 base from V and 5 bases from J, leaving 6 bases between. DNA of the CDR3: TGCAGTGCTAGAGGACTGAACGAGCAGTACTTC. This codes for CSARGLNEQYF.

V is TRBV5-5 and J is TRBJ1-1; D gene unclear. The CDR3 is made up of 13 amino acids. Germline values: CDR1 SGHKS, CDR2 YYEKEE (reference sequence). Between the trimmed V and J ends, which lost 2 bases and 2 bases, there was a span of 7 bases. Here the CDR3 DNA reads TGTGCCAGCAGCTTAGGCGTTAACACTGAAGCTTTCTTT. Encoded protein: CASSLGVNTEAFF. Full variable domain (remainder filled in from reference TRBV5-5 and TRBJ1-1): DAGVTQSPTHLIKTRGQQVTLRCSPISGHKSVSWYQQVLGQGPQFIFQYYEKEERGRGNFPDRFSARQFPNYSSELNVNALLLGDSALYLCASSLGVNTEAFFGQGTRLTVV.

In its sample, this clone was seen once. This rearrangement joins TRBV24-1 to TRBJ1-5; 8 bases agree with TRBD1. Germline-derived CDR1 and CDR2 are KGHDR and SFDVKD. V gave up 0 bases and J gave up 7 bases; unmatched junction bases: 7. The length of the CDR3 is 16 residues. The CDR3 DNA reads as TGTGCCACCAGTGATTTGAACAGGGGGACTCTCCAGCCCCAGCATTTT. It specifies CATSDLNRGTLQPQHF.

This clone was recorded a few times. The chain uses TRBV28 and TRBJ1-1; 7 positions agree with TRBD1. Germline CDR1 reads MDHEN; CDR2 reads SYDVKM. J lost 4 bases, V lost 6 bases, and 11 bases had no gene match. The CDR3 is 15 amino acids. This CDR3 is CASSFSGGIGTEAFF. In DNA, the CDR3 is TGTGCCAGCAGCTTTTCAGGGGGGATTGGCACTGAAGCTTTCTTT.

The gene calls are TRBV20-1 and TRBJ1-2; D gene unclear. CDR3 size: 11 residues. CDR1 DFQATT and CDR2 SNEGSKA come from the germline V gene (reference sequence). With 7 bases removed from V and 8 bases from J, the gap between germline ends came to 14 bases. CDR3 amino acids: CSVRREVGYTF. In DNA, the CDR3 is TGCAGTGTCCGGAGAGAGGTCGGCTACACCTTC.

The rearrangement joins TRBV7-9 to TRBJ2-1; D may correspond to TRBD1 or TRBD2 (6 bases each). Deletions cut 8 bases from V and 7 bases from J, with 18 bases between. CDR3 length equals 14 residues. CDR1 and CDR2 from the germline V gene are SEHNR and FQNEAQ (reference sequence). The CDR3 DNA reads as TGTGCCAGCGGGCTCGGCGGGACAATTAATGAGCAGTTCTTC. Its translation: CASGLGGTINEQFF. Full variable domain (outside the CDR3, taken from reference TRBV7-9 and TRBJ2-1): DTGVSQNPRHKITKRGQNVTFRCDPISEHNRLYWYRQTLGQGPEFLTYFQNEAQLEKSRLLSDRFSAERPKGSFSTLEIQRTEQGDSAMYLCASGLGGTINEQFFGPGTRLTVL.

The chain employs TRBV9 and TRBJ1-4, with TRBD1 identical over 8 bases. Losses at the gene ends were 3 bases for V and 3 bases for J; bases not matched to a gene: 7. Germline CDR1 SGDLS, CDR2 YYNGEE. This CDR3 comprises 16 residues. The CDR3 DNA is TGTGCCAGCAGCGCAGGGGGCGCAGGCTCTAATGAAAAACTGTTTTTT. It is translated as CASSAGGAGSNEKLFF.

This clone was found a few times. The CDR3 here is CASSSPGGGRPGQFF. In DNA form, the CDR3 reads TGTGCCAGCAGCTCGCCTGGCGGGGGGAGACCGGGGCAGTTCTTC. V is TRBV7-8 and J is TRBJ2-1, with TRBD2 matching over 8 bases. Trimming removed 4 bases from V and 12 bases from J; junction bases left unmatched: 14. This CDR3 is built from 15 residues. The germline gives CDR1 SGHVS, CDR2 FQNEAQ.

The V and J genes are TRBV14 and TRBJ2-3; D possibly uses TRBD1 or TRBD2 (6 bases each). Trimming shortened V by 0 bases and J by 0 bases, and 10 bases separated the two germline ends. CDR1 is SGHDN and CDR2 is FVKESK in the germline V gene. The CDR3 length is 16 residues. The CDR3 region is CASSQDRRGSTDTQYF. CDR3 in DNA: TGTGCCAGCAGCCAAGATAGGAGGGGGAGCACAGATACGCAGTATTTT.

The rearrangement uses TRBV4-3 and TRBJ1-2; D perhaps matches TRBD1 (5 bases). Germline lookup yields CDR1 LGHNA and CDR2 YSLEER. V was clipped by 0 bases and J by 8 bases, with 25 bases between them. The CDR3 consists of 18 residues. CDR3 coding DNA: TGCGCCAGCAGCCAAGATCGGGGGGGGGACGGGATGTACCGAGGCTACACCTTC. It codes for CASSQDRGGDGMYRGYTF.